What follows are 7 T cell receptor beta chains derived from one specimen sequenced in a study of CD8+ T cells in alopecia areata (dated by TCRdb to the late 2010s). The library came from the immunoSEQ multiplex PCR assay. To provide template for TCR sequencing, every sample had RNA extracted and reverse transcribed into cDNA. TCRdb mirrors the immuneACCESS table, restricted to in-frame sequences. Some clones are absent from its copies; in checked studies, under half trace to an unresolved V gene, and the reason for the others is unknown. The sample includes around 140,000 clones, with roughly nine tenths observed a single time. The biggest ten clones account for 13% of the sample. This specimen's time point label, per the study, means: about four weeks on oral tofacitinib. Taken with the paper, the label for treatment or condition translates to: oral pan-JAK inhibitor, 5-10 mg twice daily. The source was CD8+ T cells sorted from blood, collected at week 4, from a patient treated with tofacitinib. The receptors were gathered from a human donor with alopecia areata.

This chain links TRBV30 with TRBJ2-2; D is unclear. Germline V gene data show CDR1 as GTSNPN and CDR2 as SVGIG (reference sequence). CDR3 length: 11 amino acids. V was pared by 5 bases and J by 6 bases, with 7 bases between. In nucleotides, the CDR3 is TGTGCCTGGGACTCTCCCGGGGAGCTGTTTTTT. It translates to CAWDSPGELFF.

The J gene is TRBJ2-7, the V gene TRBV30; the D is unclear. The germline CDR1 and CDR2 sequences are GTSNPN and SVGIG (reference sequence). This CDR3 has 13 residues. V was pared by 2 bases and J by 0 bases, with 8 bases between. The CDR3 loop is CAWSRAVSYEQYF. CDR3 nucleotides: TGTGCCTGGAGTAGGGCGGTCTCCTACGAGCAGTACTTC.

This chain links TRBV6-5 with TRBJ1-2; D gene unclear. Germline V CDR1 and CDR2: MNHEY, SVGAGI. This CDR3 spans 12 amino acids. V lost 5 bases and J 5 bases, leaving 9 bases between the germline ends. The CDR3 DNA sequence: TGTGCCAGCAGTGGGTTAGGTTATGGCTACACCTTC. This gives the protein CASSGLGYGYTF.

The chain uses TRBV6-1 and TRBJ1-1, with 8 nucleotides matching TRBD1. The V gene end was trimmed by 10 bases and the J gene end by 8 bases; junction bases not matched to a gene: 9. Germline-derived CDR1 and CDR2 are MNHNS and SASEGT. This CDR3 has 12 residues. The CDR3 reads CATWGRDREAFF. As DNA, the CDR3 is TGTGCCACCTGGGGGCGGGACAGGGAAGCTTTCTTT.

The CDR3 DNA reads TGTGCCACCAGCAGAGCCGTGACTCTGGACAGGGGAAATCAGCCCCAGCATTTT. It specifies CATSRAVTLDRGNQPQHF. This sequence joins TRBV15 and TRBJ1-5, with 9 bases lining up with TRBD1. The CDR3 consists of 18 residues. In germline, CDR1 is LNHNV, CDR2 YYDKDF (reference sequence). Unmatched junction bases numbered 11, after V lost 1 base and J lost 4 bases.

This chain connects TRBV29-1 to TRBJ2-7; TRBD1 agrees at 7 bases. The V gene end was trimmed by 4 bases and the J gene end by 0 bases; junction bases not matched to a gene: 6. Germline lookup yields CDR1 SQVTM and CDR2 ANQGSEA. The CDR3 length is 14 residues. CDR3 residues: CSVAQQGVSYEQYF. The CDR3 DNA is TGCAGCGTTGCCCAGCAGGGGGTCTCCTACGAGCAGTACTTC.

On this clone: At one boundary the junction diverges from the germline segment, which might be a read error. The chain couples TRBV7-6 to TRBJ2-7, with a weak D call TRBD1 (5 bases). From germline, CDR1 is SGHVS and CDR2 FNYEAQ. The CDR3 consists of 12 residues. Here the CDR3 reads CASSQSQGPLHF. CDR3 coding DNA: TGTGCCAGCAGCCAAAGTCAGGGTCCCCTCCACTTC.